These T cell receptor beta chains were read from a single sample in a study of Ad26.COV2.S vaccination and SARS-CoV-2 variants. TCRdb keeps only in-frame clones here, not all; method: immunoSEQ multiplex PCR. The sample has fewer than 500,000 clones; roughly 91% are singletons. Sequencing was performed on peripheral blood, taken in a trial of Ad26.COV2.S vaccine versus placebo. Receptors originate from a person aged 18-60 years who received the Ad26.COV2.S COVID-19 vaccine or a placebo. CDR3s include the opening cysteine and the closing phenylalanine or tryptophan. The order of the fields is D gene, J gene, V gene, clone size, CDR3 DNA, CDR3 protein. The D gene is left open where the match is weak. Size is stated for part of the rows, as once, few or many counts, or as a class when the clone is expanded.

D gene: -
J gene: TRBJ2-2
V gene: TRBV5-1
clone size: -
CDR3 DNA: TGCGCCAGCAGCTTAATTCGCGCGAACACCGGGGAGCTGTTTTTT
CDR3 protein: CASSLIRANTGELFF

D gene: -
J gene: TRBJ2-5
V gene: TRBV5-1
clone size: -
CDR3 DNA: TGCGCCAGCAGCTTGGGACTCTCTCAAGAGACCCAGTACTTC
CDR3 protein: CASSLGLSQETQYF

D gene: -
J gene: TRBJ2-1
V gene: TRBV2
clone size: -
CDR3 DNA: TGTGCCAGCAGTGATAGGGCTAGCGAGGATGAGCAGTTCTTC
CDR3 protein: CASSDRASEDEQFF

D gene: TRBD1
J gene: TRBJ1-2
V gene: TRBV7-3
clone size: few
CDR3 DNA: TGTGCCAGCAGCCGTGACAGGGGATATGGCTACACCTTC
CDR3 protein: CASSRDRGYGYTF

D gene: -
J gene: TRBJ1-1
V gene: TRBV5-1
clone size: -
CDR3 DNA: TGCGCCAGCAGCTCCAGGGAGAACACTGAAGCTTTCTTT
CDR3 protein: CASSSRENTEAFF

D gene: -
J gene: TRBJ2-1
V gene: TRBV4-2
clone size: -
CDR3 DNA: TGTGCCAGCAGCCATAAGGGAACCTATGAGCAGTTCTTC
CDR3 protein: CASSHKGTYEQFF

D gene: -
J gene: TRBJ2-7
V gene: TRBV3-1/TRBV3-2
clone size: -
CDR3 DNA: TGTGCCAGCAGCCAAGGGAGTATCGGTTACGAGCAGTACTTC
CDR3 protein: CASSQGSIGYEQYF

D gene: -
J gene: TRBJ2-1
V gene: TRBV9
clone size: -
CDR3 DNA: TGTGCCAGCAGCCCCGGGACCAACTACAATGAGCAGTTCTTC
CDR3 protein: CASSPGTNYNEQFF

D gene: TRBD1
J gene: TRBJ1-4
V gene: TRBV30
clone size: -
CDR3 DNA: TGTGCCTGGAGTGTAGACAGGGGTAGTGAAAAACTGTTTTTT
CDR3 protein: CAWSVDRGSEKLFF

D gene: -
J gene: TRBJ2-5
V gene: TRBV5-6
clone size: -
CDR3 DNA: TGTGCCAGCAACATCAATGGCAGCCCGCAAGAGACCCAGTACTTC
CDR3 protein: CASNINGSPQETQYF

D gene: TRBD1
J gene: TRBJ2-1
V gene: TRBV11-3
clone size: -
CDR3 DNA: TGTGCCAGCAGCGCGGGACAGGGGACTTCCAATGAGCAGTTCTTC
CDR3 protein: CASSAGQGTSNEQFF